The 30 T cell receptor beta chains below all came from one sample that was sequenced in a study of T cell responses to AZD1222 COVID-19 vaccine. Here immunoSEQ multiplex PCR was the method, and the copy in TCRdb shows in-frame clones only, minus some. Of roughly 140,000 clones listed, 88% were seen once; the top ten hold roughly 2.1%. The sequenced sample was peripheral blood, obtained on day 0 of AZD1222 vaccination. Every receptor here comes from an adult in good health.

The V gene is TRBV28, the J gene TRBJ2-6, with 9 nucleotides matching TRBD2. With 4 bases clipped from V and 2 bases from J, the junction kept 6 bases outside the gene matches. The germline V gene has CDR1 MDHEN and CDR2 SYDVKM. The CDR3 contains 17 residues. This CDR3 is CASSSGTSRTGANVLTF. In DNA form, the CDR3 reads TGTGCCAGCAGTTCCGGGACTAGCAGGACTGGGGCCAACGTCCTGACTTTC.

This chain joins TRBV18 and TRBJ2-2; 10 bases align to TRBD2. The CDR3 length is 16 residues. Germline assignment: CDR1 KGHSH and CDR2 LQKENI. J lost 5 bases, V lost 1 base, and 4 bases had no gene match. The CDR3 sequence: CASSPLAGGETGELFF. CDR3 in DNA: TGTGCCAGCTCACCACTAGCGGGAGGCGAAACCGGGGAGCTGTTTTTT. The full variable domain, completed using reference TRBV18 and TRBJ2-2, is NAGVMQNPRHLVRRRGQEARLRCSPMKGHSHVYWYRQLPEEGLKFMVYLQKENIIDESGMPKERFSAEFPKEGPSILRIQQVVRGDSAAYFCASSPLAGGETGELFFGEGSRLTVL.

J is TRBJ2-2 and V is TRBV7-8, with 15 bases lining up with TRBD2. This CDR3 is built from 15 residues. Germline CDR1 is SGHVS and CDR2 is FQNEAQ. J was trimmed by 8 bases and V by 5 bases; bases with no gene match: 3. CDR3 amino acids: CASSPGLAGGGELFF. Here the CDR3 DNA reads TGTGCCAGCAGCCCTGGACTAGCGGGAGGGGGGGAGCTGTTTTTT.

V and J are TRBV12-3 or TRBV12-4 and TRBJ1-3; D gene uncertain. The CDR3 contains 11 residues. Between the trimmed V and J ends, which lost 10 bases and 8 bases, there was a span of 12 bases. The CDR3 spells CATESTHTIYF. The CDR3 DNA follows: TGTGCCACCGAATCTACCCACACCATATATTTT.

In this sample, this clone turned up once. The CDR3 here is CASSIVPGEQYF. The CDR3 DNA reads as TGTGCCAGTAGTATAGTCCCGGGTGAGCAGTACTTC. V is TRBV19 and J is TRBJ2-7; unclear D gene. V was pared by 1 base and J by 7 bases, with 8 bases between. CDR3 size: 12 residues. Per the germline V gene, CDR1 is LNHDA and CDR2 is SQIVND (reference sequence).

The chain couples TRBV19 to TRBJ2-7, with 10 nucleotides matching TRBD2. The CDR3 covers 15 residues. Trimming took 5 bases from V and 1 from J; bases not matched to a gene: 5. CDR1 LNHDA and CDR2 SQIVND come from the germline V gene (reference sequence). The CDR3 is CASSGASGGSYEQYF. The CDR3 coding sequence is TGTGCCAGTAGTGGGGCTAGCGGGGGTTCCTACGAGCAGTACTTC.

This chain joins TRBV28 and TRBJ2-6, with 8 bases fitting TRBD1. V dropped 5 bases and J dropped 0; count of bases not matched to a gene: 12. The CDR3 has 19 amino acids. Germline V gives CDR1 MDHEN, CDR2 SYDVKM. The CDR3 nucleotides are TGTGCCAGCAGTCCAACAGGAGGGACAGGATTCTCTGGGGCCAACGTCCTGACTTTC. Protein sequence: CASSPTGGTGFSGANVLTF.

This chain connects TRBV15 to TRBJ1-3; D call uncertain. Germline V gene sequence: CDR1 LNHNV, CDR2 YYDKDF (reference sequence). V was clipped by 0 bases and J by 2 bases, with 8 bases between them. The CDR3 runs to 15 residues. The CDR3 loop reads CATSRDPGPGNTIYF. DNA of the CDR3: TGTGCCACCAGCAGAGATCCCGGCCCTGGAAACACCATATATTTT. The full variable domain, in which reference TRBV15 and TRBJ1-3 provide the parts outside the CDR3, is DAMVIQNPRYQVTQFGKPVTLSCSQTLNHNVMYWYQQKSSQAPKLLFHYYDKDFNNEADTPDNFQSRRPNTSFCFLDIRSPGLGDTAMYLCATSRDPGPGNTIYFGEGSWLTVV.

V gene TRBV6-1 combines with J gene TRBJ2-3, with D perhaps TRBD1 or TRBD2 (5 bases each). The germline V and J ends were trimmed by 3 bases and 4 bases, with 11 bases remaining between them. The CDR3 is 14 amino acids. Germline CDR1 reads MNHNS; CDR2 reads SASEGT. The chain's CDR3 is CASSEGPGPDTQYF. For the CDR3, the DNA is TGTGCCAGCAGTGAGGGACCAGGCCCAGATACGCAGTATTTT.

V gene TRBV6-5 combines with J gene TRBJ1-1; tentatively, D is TRBD1 (6 bases). Trimming pared 7 bases from V and 5 bases from J, leaving 14 bases between. The germline V gene has CDR1 MNHEY and CDR2 SVGAGI. This CDR3 is 13 amino acids long. In DNA, the CDR3 is TGTGCCAGCAACCGAAGGGGGGGGACTGAAGCTTTCTTT. Protein: CASNRRGGTEAFF.

The CDR3 bases are TGTGCCAGCAGTTTGTTAAGCGGGAGCACAGATACGCAGTATTTT. Amino acid sequence: CASSLLSGSTDTQYF. V gene TRBV27 combines with J gene TRBJ2-3; the D gene is possibly TRBD2 (6 bases). Between the trimmed V and J ends, which lost 3 bases and 0 bases, there was a span of 10 bases. Germline CDR1 and CDR2: MNHEY and SMNVEV (reference sequence). The CDR3 contains 15 residues.

This clone was picked up one time. V usage is TRBV19 and J usage is TRBJ2-3; TRBD2 matches at 8 bases. The CDR3 sequence is 16 residues long. Germline values: CDR1 LNHDA, CDR2 SQIVND (reference sequence). Unmatched junction bases numbered 9, after V lost 5 bases and J lost 2 bases. The CDR3 nucleotides read TGTGCCAGTAGTGCCTTTCTAGCGGGCCACACAGATACGCAGTATTTT. Protein product: CASSAFLAGHTDTQYF.

The chain uses TRBV11-2 and TRBJ1-1, with D hard to call. The CDR3 is 15 amino acids. Germline V lookup: CDR1 SGHAT, CDR2 FQNNGV. Between the trimmed V and J ends, which lost 7 bases and 1 base, there was a span of 16 bases. CDR3 nucleotide sequence: TGTGCCAGCAAAAAGGGTCCGATTTCGAACACTGAAGCTTTCTTT. Amino acids: CASKKGPISNTEAFF.

The chain is built from TRBV2 and TRBJ1-2; D is unresolved. Germline V gives CDR1 SNHLY, CDR2 FYNNEI. The CDR3 is 15 amino acids. Trimming stripped 6 bases from V and 5 bases from J, with 19 bases between. The CDR3 is CASREIGPYHYGYTF. CDR3 nucleotide sequence: TGTGCCAGCAGGGAAATCGGACCCTACCATTATGGCTACACCTTC.

This chain links TRBV28 with TRBJ1-5; the match to TRBD1 covers 9 bases. The CDR3 covers 17 residues. Germline CDR1 reads MDHEN; CDR2 reads SYDVKM. Trimming took 3 bases from V and 5 from J; bases not matched to a gene: 11. This CDR3 reads CASSLLLGDREDQPQHF. Here the CDR3 DNA reads TGTGCCAGCAGTTTGTTATTAGGGGACAGGGAGGATCAGCCCCAGCATTTT.

The chain is built from TRBV6-5 and TRBJ2-5, with D perhaps matching TRBD1 or TRBD2 (5 bases each). Trimming stripped 2 bases from V and 2 bases from J, with 15 bases between. The CDR3 is made up of 16 amino acids. Germline CDR1 reads MNHEY; CDR2 reads SVGAGI. The CDR3 DNA is TGTGCCAGCAGTTACGGCGCACTCTGGGGGCAAGAGACCCAGTACTTC. Translating gives CASSYGALWGQETQYF.

This sequence joins TRBV4-2 and TRBJ2-1, with D possibly matching TRBD2 (5 bases). V shed 9 bases and J shed 8 bases, with 20 bases lying between them. This CDR3 is 14 amino acids long. Germline lookup yields CDR1 LGHNA and CDR2 YNFKEQ. CDR3 region: CAREEERFLDEQFF. CDR3 nucleotides: TGTGCCAGGGAGGAGGAGAGGTTCCTCGATGAGCAGTTCTTC.

This clone has more than one count but fewer than ten. V gene TRBV24-1 combines with J gene TRBJ1-4, with D possibly being TRBD1 (5 bases). CDR1 and CDR2 (germline): KGHDR, SFDVKD. The CDR3 loop spans 15 amino acids. Between the trimmed V and J ends, which lost 9 bases and 6 bases, there was a span of 19 bases. This CDR3 reads CATLADPETDEKLFF. The CDR3 nucleotides are TGTGCCACCCTGGCGGACCCCGAGACAGATGAAAAACTGTTTTTT.

This rearrangement joins TRBV6-5 to TRBJ1-5; TRBD1 aligns across 8 bases. The V segment lost 8 bases and the J segment 5 bases; nucleotides outside the gene matches: 5. The V gene's germline CDR1 is MNHEY and CDR2 SVGAGI. The CDR3 loop spans 13 amino acids. DNA for the CDR3: TGTGCCAGCGGGGGACAGGAATATCAGCCCCAGCATTTT. Its translation is CASGGQEYQPQHF.

The V gene is TRBV30, the J gene TRBJ1-1; TRBD1 aligns across 7 bases. This CDR3 has 12 residues. Germline V CDR1 and CDR2: GTSNPN, SVGIG (reference sequence). Losses at the gene ends were 1 base for V and 8 bases for J; bases not matched to a gene: 4. The CDR3 coding sequence is TGTGCCTGGAGTGCCTCGACAGGGGAAGCTTTCTTT. This encodes CAWSASTGEAFF.

The V gene is TRBV6-5, the J gene TRBJ2-1; D is tentatively TRBD1 or TRBD2 (5 bases each). The CDR3 consists of 13 residues. The V gene lost 7 bases and the J gene lost 2 bases, with 9 bases spanning the gap. Germline V gives CDR1 MNHEY, CDR2 SVGAGI. CDR3 region: CASISGPYNEQFF. The CDR3 coding sequence is TGTGCCAGCATCTCGGGGCCCTACAATGAGCAGTTCTTC.

The V gene is TRBV27, the J gene TRBJ2-7; D may be TRBD1 (6 bases). This CDR3 is 16 amino acids long. V dropped 0 bases and J dropped 0 bases, with 12 bases sitting between them. Per the germline V gene, CDR1 is MNHEY and CDR2 is SMNVEV (reference sequence). The CDR3 here is CASSLSAGTLSYEQYF. CDR3 DNA: TGTGCCAGCAGTTTATCAGCTGGGACACTCTCCTACGAGCAGTACTTC.

The genes are TRBV7-2 and TRBJ2-1; 13 nucleotides align to TRBD2. CDR3 length: 15 amino acids. Losses at the gene ends were 5 bases for V and 9 bases for J; bases not matched to a gene: 7. Germline values: CDR1 SGHTA, CDR2 FQGNSA. CDR3 sequence (DNA): TGTGCCAGCAGCCAAGGGACTAGCGGGATTGGTGAGCAGTTCTTC. Translation: CASSQGTSGIGEQFF. Using reference TRBV7-2 and TRBJ2-1 for the parts outside the CDR3, the full variable domain is GAGVSQSPSNKVTEKGKDVELRCDPISGHTALYWYRQSLGQGLEFLIYFQGNSAPDKSGLPSDRFSAERTGGSVSTLTIQRTQQEDSAVYLCASSQGTSGIGEQFFGPGTRLTVL.

The rearrangement uses TRBV6-2 or TRBV6-3 and TRBJ1-1; 7 nucleotides line up with TRBD1. V lost 2 bases and J lost 7; bases outside the gene matches: 4. CDR3 size: 13 residues. The germline V gene has CDR1 MNHEY and CDR2 SVGEGT. CDR3 bases: TGTGCCAGCAGTTACAAGGCAGGGGGTGAAGCTTTCTTT. Residues: CASSYKAGGEAFF.

Concerning this clone itself: Germline and junction disagree at one end, which may indicate a read error. The chain combines TRBV3-1 (or the pseudogene TRBV3-2) with TRBJ1-2, with 8 bases lining up with TRBD1. Germline loops: CDR1 LGHDT, CDR2 YNNKEL (reference sequence). There are 15 residues in the CDR3. Here the CDR3 DNA reads TGTGCCAGCAGTCAAGGACAGGGAGCTAACTATGGCTACACCTTC. Translated, it gives CASSQGQGANYGYTF.

V and J are TRBV30 and TRBJ1-3; D is unresolved. Trimming pared 0 bases from V and 4 bases from J, leaving 4 bases between. Germline values: CDR1 GTSNPN, CDR2 SVGIG (reference sequence). This CDR3 has 12 amino acids. The CDR3 region is CAWSVQGNTIYF. The DNA of the CDR3 is TGTGCCTGGAGTGTACAAGGAAACACCATATATTTT. Looking up the rest from reference TRBV30 and TRBJ1-3 gives the full variable domain: SQTIHQWPATLVQPVGSPLSLECTVEGTSNPNLYWYRQAAGRGLQLLFYSVGIGQISSEVPQNLSASRPQDRQFILSSKKLLLSDSGFYLCAWSVQGNTIYFGEGSWLTVV.

This rearrangement joins TRBV19 to TRBJ1-5; maybe TRBD1 (5 bases). The CDR3 sequence is 18 residues long. Germline-derived CDR1 and CDR2 are LNHDA and SQIVND (reference sequence). Trimming removed 0 bases at V and 0 bases at J, with 15 bases between. This CDR3 is CASSIDPQGPYSNQPQHF. In DNA form, the CDR3 reads TGTGCCAGTAGTATAGACCCCCAGGGCCCTTATAGCAATCAGCCCCAGCATTTT.

The table lists this clone with a count of one. The chain combines TRBV29-1 with TRBJ2-1, with TRBD2 as a possible D gene (6 bases). CDR3 length: 15 residues. Germline CDR1 and CDR2: SQVTM and ANQGSEA. V lost 4 bases and J 0 bases, leaving 13 bases between the germline ends. The CDR3 spells CSVVGGISSYNEQFF. The CDR3 DNA sequence: TGCAGCGTTGTTGGGGGGATATCCTCCTACAATGAGCAGTTCTTC.

This rearrangement joins TRBV7-9 to TRBJ2-1; 13 nucleotides agree with TRBD2. Germline V gives CDR1 SEHNR, CDR2 FQNEAQ (reference sequence). This CDR3 comprises 17 residues. The J segment lost 6 bases and the V segment lost 3 bases, leaving 8 bases of the junction unmatched. In nucleotides, the CDR3 is TGTGCCAGCAGCTTCAGAGGACTAGCGGGAGTAAGCAATGAGCAGTTCTTC. Amino acids: CASSFRGLAGVSNEQFF.

This chain links TRBV2 with TRBJ2-1; 7 nucleotides match TRBD2. Germline V CDR1 and CDR2: SNHLY, FYNNEI. Unmatched junction bases numbered 0, after V lost 3 bases and J lost 10 bases. The CDR3 has 11 residues. The CDR3, as DNA: TGTGCCAGCAGTGAGGGGGGGGAGCAGTTCTTC. It is translated as CASSEGGEQFF. The entire variable domain, with the rest obtained from reference TRBV2 and TRBJ2-1, is as follows: EPEVTQTPSHQVTQMGQEVILRCVPISNHLYFYWYRQILGQKVEFLVSFYNNEISEKSEIFDDQFSVERPDGSNFTLKIRSTKLEDSAMYFCASSEGGEQFFGPGTRLTVL.